This section outlines one T cell receptor (beta chain) sequence together with its context. The CDR3 covers 15 residues. The germline V gene encodes CDR1 SNHLY and CDR2 FYNNEI. The ends lost 6 bases at V and 0 bases at J; junction bases unmatched: 3. Authors' methods: Estimated nucleated cell counts came from reference gene primer amplification. The protocol was immunoSEQ multiplex PCR, while the TCRdb copy is restricted to in-frame clones and leaves out a portion. V and J calls plus clone size are reproduced from that table; the DNA served to infer D and trimming. The table lists 200,000 or so clones, roughly nine tenths of them singletons. The data are from a study of blood T cell repertoires in COVID-19. Background on the study: Both acute and convalescent COVID-19 samples were obtained from the United States, Italy and Spain. In each case, the material was cDNA or gDNA derived from T cells, B-cell-depleted T cells, or PBMCs.

The sample taken for sequencing was peripheral blood. The source of this sequence is a woman aged 70-85 years with acute or convalescent COVID-19. The chain is built from TRBV2 and TRBJ1-4, with 8 bases identical to TRBD1. The CDR3 reads CASRGQGTTNEKLFF. As DNA, the CDR3 is TGTGCCAGCAGAGGACAGGGAACAACTAATGAAAAACTGTTTTTT.